These 21 T cell receptor beta chains were sequenced from one sample in a study of neoadjuvant anti-PD-1 for oral cavity cancer. Here immunoSEQ multiplex PCR was the method, and the copy in TCRdb shows in-frame clones only, minus some. This sample has 65,000 to 95,000 clones, with around 80% found just once. This specimen consisted of PBMCs, obtained before nivolumab (anti-PD-1) treatment. The receptor set was obtained from a person aged 35-79 years with oral cavity squamous cell carcinoma.

The genes are TRBV7-2 and TRBJ2-3; the match to TRBD1 covers 12 bases. The germline gives CDR1 SGHTA, CDR2 FQGNSA. CDR3 size: 17 residues. V was clipped by 4 bases and J by 4 bases; unmatched bases: 9. CDR3 residues: CASSWAGTGGRADTQYF. CDR3 DNA: TGTGCCAGCAGCTGGGCCGGGACAGGGGGCCGCGCAGATACGCAGTATTTT.

V and J are TRBV7-9 and TRBJ1-4; D is unresolved. The V gene lost 4 bases and the J gene lost 6 bases, with 12 bases spanning the gap. The CDR3 loop spans 14 amino acids. The germline V gene has CDR1 SEHNR and CDR2 FQNEAQ (reference sequence). CDR3 coding DNA: TGTGCCAGCAGCTCGCCGCCCGGGGATGAAAAACTGTTTTTT. The encoded protein is CASSSPPGDEKLFF.

This CDR3 reads CASSKTSGRAGNEQFF. CDR3 bases: TGTGCCAGCAGCAAGACTAGCGGGAGGGCAGGAAATGAGCAGTTCTTC. V gene TRBV7-9 combines with J gene TRBJ2-1, with 14 bases aligning to TRBD2. The CDR3 sequence is 16 residues long. Trimming cost V 5 bases and J 7 bases; bases outside gene matches: 7. Germline V gene data show CDR1 as SEHNR and CDR2 as FQNEAQ (reference sequence).

V gene TRBV10-3 combines with J gene TRBJ1-1; unclear D gene. V was trimmed by 9 bases and J by 1 base, leaving 9 bases between them. The CDR3 extends over 12 amino acids. Germline V CDR1 and CDR2: ENHRY, SYGVKD. The CDR3 nucleotides are TGTGCCATGGGATCTGGGAACACTGAAGCTTTCTTT. It yields the protein CAMGSGNTEAFF.

The chain recombines TRBV5-1 with TRBJ2-5, with TRBD2 matching over 8 bases. This CDR3 has 17 amino acids. The germline V gene encodes CDR1 SGHRS and CDR2 YFSETQ. With V trimmed by 2 bases and J by 5 bases, 14 bases remained unmatched. The CDR3 is CASSLRRLAGMSETQYF. The CDR3 DNA reads as TGCGCCAGCAGCTTACGTCGATTAGCGGGGATGAGTGAGACCCAGTACTTC.

This chain connects TRBV5-1 to TRBJ1-4, with a weak D call TRBD1 (5 bases). Germline V gene lookup returns CDR1 SGHRS and CDR2 YFSETQ. This CDR3 comprises 14 residues. The V and J ends lost 4 bases and 2 bases respectively, with 9 bases between them. The DNA for the CDR3 is TGCGCCAGCAGCGCAGGGTGGACTAATGAAAAACTGTTTTTT. Amino acid sequence: CASSAGWTNEKLFF.

On this clone: Additional DNA sequences in this sample encode the identical CDR3. The chain recombines TRBV28 with TRBJ1-1; D gene unclear. The V gene lost 4 bases and the J gene lost 2 bases, with 2 bases spanning the gap. The CDR3 runs 11 residues. The germline gives CDR1 MDHEN, CDR2 SYDVKM. The CDR3 DNA reads TGTGCCAGCAGTTCTAACACTGAAGCTTTCTTT. Amino acid sequence: CASSSNTEAFF. The whole variable domain, remainder taken from reference TRBV28 and TRBJ1-1, is DVKVTQSSRYLVKRTGEKVFLECVQDMDHENMFWYRQDPGLGLRLIYFSYDVKMKEKGDIPEGYSVSREKKERFSLILESASTNQTSMYLCASSSNTEAFFGQGTRLTVV.

V and J are TRBV10-3 and TRBJ2-5; 10 nucleotides line up with TRBD2. The ends lost 4 bases at V and 3 bases at J; junction bases unmatched: 5. The CDR3 is 15 amino acids. In germline, CDR1 is ENHRY, CDR2 SYGVKD. CDR3 protein: CAISVYGLAEETQYF. DNA of the CDR3: TGTGCCATCAGTGTATACGGACTAGCGGAAGAGACCCAGTACTTC.

The chain couples TRBV11-2 to TRBJ2-1; either TRBD1 or TRBD2 may supply D (5 bases each). V dropped 1 base and J dropped 6 bases, with 7 bases sitting between them. Germline V gene data show CDR1 as SGHAT and CDR2 as FQNNGV. The CDR3 contains 13 residues. The CDR3 coding sequence is TGTGCCAGCAGCTTAGCGGGGCTCAATGAGCAGTTCTTC. Residues: CASSLAGLNEQFF.

J is TRBJ1-2 and V is TRBV30; TRBD1 aligns across 8 bases. This CDR3 is 13 amino acids long. CDR1 is GTSNPN and CDR2 is SVGIG in the germline V gene (reference sequence). V trimming: 4 bases; J trimming: 4 bases; junction bases outside the gene matches: 5. CDR3 coding DNA: TGTGCCTGGACAGGGGGCGGGGGCTATGGCTACACCTTC. As protein: CAWTGGGGYGYTF.

The rearrangement joins TRBV5-1 to TRBJ2-1; 7 bases match TRBD2. The CDR3 covers 16 residues. V was pared by 6 bases and J by 9 bases, with 18 bases of the junction left unmatched. Germline V gene data show CDR1 as SGHRS and CDR2 as YFSETQ. The CDR3 bases are TGCGCCAGCATCGAACACGCGGGAGTTGGTGGTAGTGAGCAGTTCTTC. Amino acids: CASIEHAGVGGSEQFF.

The chain employs TRBV11-1 and TRBJ2-7; 7 bases line up with TRBD1. This CDR3 spans 14 amino acids. The V gene end was trimmed by 0 bases and the J gene end by 6 bases; junction bases not matched to a gene: 5. In germline, CDR1 is SGHAT, CDR2 FQDESV (reference sequence). CDR3: CASSLAGNRGEQYF. As DNA, the CDR3 is TGTGCCAGCAGCTTAGCCGGGAACAGGGGCGAGCAGTACTTC. The whole variable domain, remainder taken from reference TRBV11-1 and TRBJ2-7, is EAEVAQSPRYKITEKSQAVAFWCDPISGHATLYWYRQILGQGPELLVQFQDESVVDDSQLPKDRFSAERLKGVDSTLKIQPAELGDSAMYLCASSLAGNRGEQYFGPGTRLTVT.

This clone was observed once. The V gene is TRBV30, the J gene TRBJ1-5; D not certain. Germline assignment: CDR1 GTSNPN and CDR2 SVGIG (reference sequence). This CDR3 has 12 residues. Trimming left V 1 base short and J 9 bases short, with 10 bases between. As DNA, the CDR3 is TGTGCCTGGAGTGCCCTGGCGGGGCCCCAGCATTTT. It translates to CAWSALAGPQHF.

This clone was detected a few times. The same CDR3 arises from other DNA sequences in this sample as well. The genes are TRBV9 and TRBJ2-1; perhaps TRBD1 as D (6 bases). The CDR3 loop spans 16 amino acids. Germline V CDR1 and CDR2: SGDLS, YYNGEE. V shed 0 bases and J shed 0 bases, with 10 bases lying between them. CDR3 DNA sequence: TGTGCCAGCAGCGTAGGAGGGGGAAGCTCCTACAATGAGCAGTTCTTC. It codes for CASSVGGGSSYNEQFF.

CDR3 in DNA: TGTGCCAGCAGCGGACAGAGCGGGAAGCAGTTCTTC. Its translation is CASSGQSGKQFF. The rearrangement links TRBV9 to TRBJ2-1, with 7 positions matching TRBD2. CDR1 and CDR2 from the germline V gene are SGDLS and YYNGEE. The CDR3 is 12 amino acids. The ends lost 3 bases at V and 11 bases at J; junction bases unmatched: 5.

J is TRBJ1-4 and V is TRBV19, with 8 bases aligning to TRBD1. This CDR3 contains 16 residues. V was pared by 3 bases and J by 8 bases, with 11 bases of the junction left unmatched. Germline lookup yields CDR1 LNHDA and CDR2 SQIVND (reference sequence). The CDR3 loop is CASSMARETGAEKLFF. CDR3 nucleotide sequence: TGTGCCAGTAGTATGGCGAGGGAGACAGGGGCGGAAAAACTGTTTTTT.

A single count supports this clone. This sequence joins TRBV29-1 and TRBJ1-1; TRBD1 matches 8 bases. CDR1 SQVTM and CDR2 ANQGSEA come from the germline V gene. The length of the CDR3 is 12 residues. Trimming took 5 bases from V and 10 from J; bases not matched to a gene: 9. CDR3 amino acids: CSVPQGARGAFF. CDR3 DNA sequence: TGCAGCGTTCCTCAGGGGGCTCGCGGAGCTTTCTTT.

This clone showed up just once. The chain has TRBV9 and TRBJ1-1; D may be TRBD1 (6 bases). Germline V gene sequence: CDR1 SGDLS, CDR2 YYNGEE. The CDR3 covers 14 residues. V was cut by 0 bases and J by 0 bases, with 6 bases left in between. The CDR3 sequence is CASSVGTVNTEAFF. The CDR3 bases are TGTGCCAGCAGCGTAGGGACAGTGAACACTGAAGCTTTCTTT.

This sequence joins TRBV27 and TRBJ2-1; D may be TRBD2 (6 bases). Germline CDR1 reads MNHEY; CDR2 reads SMNVEV (reference sequence). This CDR3 is 13 amino acids long. The ends were cut back, 6 bases at V and 6 bases at J, with 12 bases in the middle. The CDR3 DNA sequence: TGTGCCAGCAGCCGGGAGACTTCCAATGAGCAGTTCTTC. Translation gives CASSRETSNEQFF.

The rearrangement links TRBV27 to TRBJ2-7, with 7 bases aligning to TRBD1. CDR1 and CDR2 (germline): MNHEY, SMNVEV (reference sequence). The CDR3 covers 13 residues. V shed 5 bases, J shed 3 bases, and the junction held 4 bases outside the gene matches. The CDR3 DNA reads TGTGCCAGCAGTAGGACAGGAAACTACGAGCAGTACTTC. This encodes CASSRTGNYEQYF.

This sequence joins TRBV25-1 and TRBJ2-7; D call uncertain. This CDR3 is 14 amino acids long. Germline V gives CDR1 MGHDK, CDR2 SYGVNS. V was clipped by 0 bases and J by 1 base, with 7 bases between them. CDR3 in DNA: TGTGCCAGCAGTGAATATACGGCTTCCTACGAGCAGTACTTC. It specifies CASSEYTASYEQYF.